This TCR beta chain was sequenced in a study of T cell therapy after organ transplantation. A word on this clone: Its antigen remains unknown.

The protocol was immunoSEQ multiplex PCR, while the TCRdb copy is restricted to in-frame clones and leaves out a portion. The sample holds 44,000 or so clones, 85% to 95% seen once. Germline V gene sequence: CDR1 MNHEY, CDR2 SMNVEV (reference sequence). The CDR3 is 14 residues long. V shed 3 bases, J shed 6 bases, and the junction held 5 bases outside the gene matches. This sequence joins TRBV27 and TRBJ2-4, with 7 bases matching TRBD2. The starting material was CD8+ T cells from blood, obtained before autologous CMV-specific T cell therapy. The source is a human patient who had received a solid organ transplant and had CMV disease. Here the CDR3 reads CASSLGGRVNIQYF. In DNA form, the CDR3 reads TGTGCCAGCAGTTTGGGAGGGAGGGTAAACATTCAGTACTTC.